One and the same sample provided the 10 T cell receptor beta chains below, sequenced in a study of OX40 agonist ivuxolimab in advanced cancers. Clones were sequenced by immunoSEQ multiplex PCR, and TCRdb holds only the in-frame ones, with some missing. Among tens of thousands of clones, approximately 80% were seen once, and the ten largest hold roughly 5.8%. The input for sequencing was CD4+ or CD8+ T cells sorted from blood, taken in a trial of the OX40 agonist ivuxolimab. These receptors were taken from an adult with an advanced solid tumor such as melanoma, head and neck, liver or kidney cancer.

The rearrangement joins TRBV28 to TRBJ1-6; D is unclear. V was shortened by 7 bases and J by 8 bases, with 15 bases between the two germline ends. CDR1 MDHEN and CDR2 SYDVKM come from the germline V gene. This CDR3 has 14 amino acids. The CDR3 loop reads CASTAGFQDSPLHF. The CDR3 bases are TGTGCCAGCACCGCGGGATTTCAGGATTCACCCCTCCACTTT.

The chain is built from TRBV9 and TRBJ2-3, with TRBD1 matching over 7 bases. CDR3 size: 15 residues. The germline CDR1 and CDR2 sequences are SGDLS and YYNGEE. The trim removed 1 base at V and 2 bases at J, leaving 4 bases unmatched. The CDR3 DNA reads as TGTGCCAGCAGCGTATACGACAGGGTCACAGATACGCAGTATTTT. Protein product: CASSVYDRVTDTQYF. Full variable domain (missing parts from reference TRBV9 and TRBJ2-3): DSGVTQTPKHLITATGQRVTLRCSPRSGDLSVYWYQQSLDQGLQFLIQYYNGEERAKGNILERFSAQQFPDLHSELNLSSLELGDSALYFCASSVYDRVTDTQYFGPGTRLTVL.

The rearrangement joins TRBV7-2 to TRBJ2-3, with D perhaps TRBD2 (5 bases). Looked up from germline, CDR1 is SGHTA and CDR2 is FQGNSA. Between the trimmed V and J ends, which lost 1 base and 5 bases, there was a span of 22 bases. This CDR3 has 18 amino acids. CDR3 coding DNA: TGTGCCAGCAGCTTAGGAGGGATACTTACGGCGCGGTTAGATACGCAGTATTTT. As protein: CASSLGGILTARLDTQYF.

This CDR3 is CASSQAAGQETQYF. The CDR3 bases are TGCGCCAGCAGCCAAGCCGCAGGACAAGAGACCCAGTACTTC. This rearrangement joins TRBV4-1 to TRBJ2-5; no reliable D call. CDR1 MGHRA and CDR2 YSYEKL come from the germline V gene. The V and J ends lost 1 base and 2 bases respectively, with 8 bases between them. The CDR3 extends over 14 amino acids.

CDR3 protein: CASSSRGTIVYEQYF. The CDR3, as DNA: TGTGCCAGCAGCTCCCGCGGGACAATCGTCTACGAGCAGTACTTC. This chain joins TRBV13 and TRBJ2-7; the D gene could be TRBD1 or TRBD2 (6 bases each). The CDR3 has 15 amino acids. Germline CDR1 reads PRHDT; CDR2 reads FYEKMQ (reference sequence). With 4 bases removed from V and 3 bases from J, the gap between germline ends came to 16 bases.

The chain couples TRBV5-1 to TRBJ1-1, with 8 positions matching TRBD1. CDR3 length: 16 amino acids. V shed 4 bases, J shed 7 bases, and the junction held 15 bases outside the gene matches. Germline CDR1 and CDR2: SGHRS and YFSETQ. The CDR3 DNA follows: TGCGCCAGCAGCACATCCCCGGAGGCAGGGGGCATTGAAGCTTTCTTT. Amino acid sequence: CASSTSPEAGGIEAFF.

The V call is TRBV27, the J call TRBJ2-6; the match to TRBD1 covers 10 bases. V gave up 0 bases and J gave up 13 bases; unmatched junction bases: 18. Looked up from germline, CDR1 is MNHEY and CDR2 is SMNVEV (reference sequence). The CDR3 length is 19 residues. The CDR3 spells CASSLSIALVDRGREVLTF. CDR3 coding DNA: TGTGCCAGCAGTTTATCGATTGCCCTCGTAGACAGGGGGCGCGAGGTCCTGACTTTC.

This rearrangement joins TRBV29-1 to TRBJ2-1, with D hard to call. CDR1 is SQVTM and CDR2 is ANQGSEA in the germline V gene. Trimming shortened V by 4 bases and J by 4 bases, and 17 bases separated the two germline ends. There are 15 residues in the CDR3. In DNA form, the CDR3 reads TGCAGCGTTGCCGCGACCTCTTCCCCTTACAATGAGCAGTTCTTC. Encoded protein: CSVAATSSPYNEQFF.

This clone was detected a few times. The V gene is TRBV7-9, the J gene TRBJ2-6; TRBD1 agrees at 9 bases. The CDR3 runs to 19 residues. Per germline, CDR1 SEHNR and CDR2 FQNEAQ (reference sequence). Unmatched junction bases numbered 10, after V lost 4 bases and J lost 0 bases. The CDR3 DNA reads as TGTGCCAGCAGCTCTCCCCGGGACAGGGACCGCTCTGGGGCCAACGTCCTGACTTTC. It specifies CASSSPRDRDRSGANVLTF.

The chain couples TRBV5-1 to TRBJ1-5; 7 bases are shared with TRBD1. Germline V CDR1 and CDR2: SGHRS, YFSETQ. This CDR3 is 17 amino acids long. The V segment lost 6 bases and the J segment 0 bases; nucleotides outside the gene matches: 12. CDR3: CASKNRTGRYSNQPQHF. The CDR3, as DNA: TGCGCCAGCAAAAATCGGACAGGCCGCTATAGCAATCAGCCCCAGCATTTT.